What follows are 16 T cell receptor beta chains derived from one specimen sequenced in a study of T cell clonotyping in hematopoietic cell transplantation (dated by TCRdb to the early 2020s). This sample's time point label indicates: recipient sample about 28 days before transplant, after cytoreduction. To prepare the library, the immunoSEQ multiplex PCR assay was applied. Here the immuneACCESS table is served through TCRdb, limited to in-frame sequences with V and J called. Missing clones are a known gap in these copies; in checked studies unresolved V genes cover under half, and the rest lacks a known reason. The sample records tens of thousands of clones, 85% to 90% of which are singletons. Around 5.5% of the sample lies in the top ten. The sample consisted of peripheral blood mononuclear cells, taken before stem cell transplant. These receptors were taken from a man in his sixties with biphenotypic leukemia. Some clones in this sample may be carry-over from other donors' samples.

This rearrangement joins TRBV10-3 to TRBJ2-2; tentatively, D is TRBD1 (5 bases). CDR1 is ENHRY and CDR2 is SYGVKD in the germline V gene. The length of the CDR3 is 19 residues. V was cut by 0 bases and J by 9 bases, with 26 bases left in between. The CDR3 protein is CAISESELPEQAIMRELFF. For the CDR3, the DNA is TGTGCCATCAGTGAGTCAGAATTACCCGAACAGGCCATCATGAGGGAGCTGTTTTTT.

DNA for the CDR3: TGTGCCAGCAGCTTAGGGGCCAATAGCAATCAGCCCCAGCATTTT. As protein: CASSLGANSNQPQHF. J is TRBJ1-5 and V is TRBV7-6; the D is unclear. Germline V gene lookup returns CDR1 SGHVS and CDR2 FNYEAQ. This CDR3 contains 15 residues. With 1 base removed from V and 0 bases from J, the gap between germline ends came to 7 bases.

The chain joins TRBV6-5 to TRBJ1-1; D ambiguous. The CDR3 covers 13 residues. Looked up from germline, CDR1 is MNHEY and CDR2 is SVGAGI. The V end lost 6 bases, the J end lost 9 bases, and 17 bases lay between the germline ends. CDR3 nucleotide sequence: TGTGCCAGCAGAACACGACCTAGGGATCAAGCTTTCTTT. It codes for CASRTRPRDQAFF.

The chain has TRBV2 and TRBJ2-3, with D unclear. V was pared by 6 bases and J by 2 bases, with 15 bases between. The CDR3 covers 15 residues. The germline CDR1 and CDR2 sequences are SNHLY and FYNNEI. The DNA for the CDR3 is TGTGCCAGCAGCGGCGACCGACTTGTCACAGATACGCAGTATTTT. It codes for CASSGDRLVTDTQYF.

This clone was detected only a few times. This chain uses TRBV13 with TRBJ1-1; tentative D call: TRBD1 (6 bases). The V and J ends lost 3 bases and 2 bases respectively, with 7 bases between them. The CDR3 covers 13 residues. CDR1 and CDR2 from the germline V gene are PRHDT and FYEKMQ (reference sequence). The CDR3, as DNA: TGTGCCAGCAGCTTGGGACAAAACACTGAAGCTTTCTTT. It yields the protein CASSLGQNTEAFF.

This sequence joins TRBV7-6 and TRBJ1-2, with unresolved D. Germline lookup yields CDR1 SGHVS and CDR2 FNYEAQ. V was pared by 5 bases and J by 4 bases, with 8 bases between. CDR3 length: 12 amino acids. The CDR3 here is CASSPLLYGYTF. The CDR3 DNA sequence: TGTGCCAGCAGCCCCTTACTCTATGGCTACACCTTC.

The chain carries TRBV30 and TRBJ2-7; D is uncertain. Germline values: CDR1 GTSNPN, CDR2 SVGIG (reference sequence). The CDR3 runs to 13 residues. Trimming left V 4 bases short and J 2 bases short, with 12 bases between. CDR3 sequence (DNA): TGTGCCTGGATCACGGACCGAACCTACGAGCAGTACTTC. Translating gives CAWITDRTYEQYF.

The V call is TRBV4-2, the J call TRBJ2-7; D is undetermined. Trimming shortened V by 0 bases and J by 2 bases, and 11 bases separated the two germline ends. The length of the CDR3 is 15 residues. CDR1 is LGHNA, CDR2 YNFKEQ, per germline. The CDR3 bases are TGTGCCAGCAGCCAAGATCGGAGAAATCCCTACGAGCAGTACTTC. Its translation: CASSQDRRNPYEQYF.

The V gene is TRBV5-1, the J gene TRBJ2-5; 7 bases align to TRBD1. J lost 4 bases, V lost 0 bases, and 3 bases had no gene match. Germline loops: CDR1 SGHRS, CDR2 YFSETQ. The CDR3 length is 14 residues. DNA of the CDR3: TGCGCCAGCAGCTTGGTAGACAGGGCAGAGACCCAGTACTTC. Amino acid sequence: CASSLVDRAETQYF.

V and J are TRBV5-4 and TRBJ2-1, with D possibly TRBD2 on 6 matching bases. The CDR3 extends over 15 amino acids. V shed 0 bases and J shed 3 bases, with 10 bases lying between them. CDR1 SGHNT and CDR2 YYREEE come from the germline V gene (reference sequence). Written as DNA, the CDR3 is TGTGCCAGCAGCTTGGGGGGGGATAGCTACAATGAGCAGTTCTTC. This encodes CASSLGGDSYNEQFF.

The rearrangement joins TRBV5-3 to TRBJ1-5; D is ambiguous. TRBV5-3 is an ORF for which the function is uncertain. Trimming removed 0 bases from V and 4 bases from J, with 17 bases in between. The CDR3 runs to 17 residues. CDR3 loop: CARSLVHPTPLNQPQHF. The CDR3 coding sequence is TGTGCCAGAAGCTTGGTTCACCCTACCCCCCTTAATCAGCCCCAGCATTTT.

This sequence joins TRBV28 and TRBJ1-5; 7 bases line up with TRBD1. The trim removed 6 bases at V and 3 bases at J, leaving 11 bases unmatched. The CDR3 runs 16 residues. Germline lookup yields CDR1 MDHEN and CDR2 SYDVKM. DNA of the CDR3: TGTGCCAGCAGGCCACGGGGCAGGGGGGACAATCAGCCCCAGCATTTT. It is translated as CASRPRGRGDNQPQHF. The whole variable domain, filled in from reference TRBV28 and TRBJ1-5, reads DVKVTQSSRYLVKRTGEKVFLECVQDMDHENMFWYRQDPGLGLRLIYFSYDVKMKEKGDIPEGYSVSREKKERFSLILESASTNQTSMYLCASRPRGRGDNQPQHFGDGTRLSIL.

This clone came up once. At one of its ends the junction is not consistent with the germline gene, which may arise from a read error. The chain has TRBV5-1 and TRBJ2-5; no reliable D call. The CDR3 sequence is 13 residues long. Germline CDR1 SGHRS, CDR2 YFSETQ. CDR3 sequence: CASGLGYQETQYF. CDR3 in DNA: TGCGCCAGCGGCTTGGGATACCAAGAGACCCAGTACTTC. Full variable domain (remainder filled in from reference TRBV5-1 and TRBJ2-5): KAGVTQTPRYLIKTRGQQVTLSCSPISGHRSVSWYQQTPGQGLQFLFEYFSETQRNKGNFPGRFSGRQFSNSRSEMNVSTLELGDSALYLCASGLGYQETQYFGPGTRLLVL.

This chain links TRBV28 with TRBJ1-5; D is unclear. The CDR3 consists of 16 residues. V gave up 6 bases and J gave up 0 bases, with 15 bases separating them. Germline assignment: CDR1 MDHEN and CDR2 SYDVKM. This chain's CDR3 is CASRGLGGYSNQPQHF. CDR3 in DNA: TGTGCCAGCAGAGGGCTGGGAGGGTATAGCAATCAGCCCCAGCATTTT.

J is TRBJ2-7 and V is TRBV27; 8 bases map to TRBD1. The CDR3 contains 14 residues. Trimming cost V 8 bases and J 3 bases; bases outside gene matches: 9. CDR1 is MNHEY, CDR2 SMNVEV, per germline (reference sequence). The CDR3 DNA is TGTGCCAGCTTCACCCCGGGACAGGACTACGAGCAGTACTTC. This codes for CASFTPGQDYEQYF.

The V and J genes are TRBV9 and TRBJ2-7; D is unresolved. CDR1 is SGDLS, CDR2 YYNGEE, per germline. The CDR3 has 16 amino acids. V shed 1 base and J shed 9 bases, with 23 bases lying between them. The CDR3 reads CASSVTPSVFYDWQYF. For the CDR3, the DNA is TGTGCCAGCAGCGTAACCCCCTCCGTCTTTTACGACTGGCAGTACTTC.